These 9 T cell receptor beta chains were all obtained from the same sample, sequenced in a study of regulatory T cells. Points from the study as a whole: In CD3G-deficient patients, conventional CD4+ T cells were enriched for hydrophobic CDR3 residues at positions 6 and 7.

What these receptors recognize is not known. Primers: 52 TRBV forward and 13 TRBJ reverse. The repertoire was sequenced with immunoSEQ multiplex PCR; TCRdb's copy has only in-frame clones and lacks some. The table shows about 35,000 clones, with about 88% occurring only once. Sequenced input: conventional CD4+ T cells sorted from blood. These receptor sequences come from a person aged 18-30 years with CD3G deficiency.

The CDR3 nucleotides are TGCGCCAGCAGCTTGGATGACTCAACCTATGGCTACACCTTC. Its protein product is CASSLDDSTYGYTF. The V and J genes are TRBV5-1 and TRBJ1-2; no reliable D call. The CDR3 is made up of 14 amino acids. Per germline, CDR1 SGHRS and CDR2 YFSETQ. Trimming took off 0 bases at V and 4 bases at J, with 10 bases between the two ends.

CDR3 coding DNA: TGTGCCAGCAGCCATACTAATCTCAAGGGTACGCAGTATTTT. Translated: CASSHTNLKGTQYF. This chain uses TRBV7-9 with TRBJ2-3; D is ambiguous. Germline CDR1 SEHNR, CDR2 FQNEAQ (reference sequence). Trimming stripped 5 bases from V and 8 bases from J, with 17 bases between. The length of the CDR3 is 14 residues.

In its sample, this clone was seen once. The genes are TRBV6-1 and TRBJ1-2; 9 positions match TRBD1. CDR3 size: 14 residues. Germline CDR1 is MNHNS and CDR2 is SASEGT. After removal of 11 bases from V and 8 bases from J, the junction contained 15 bases not matched to a gene. DNA of the CDR3: TGTGCCTCGGCCCCAGGGACAGGGTATCGAGGCTACACCTTC. This sequence encodes CASAPGTGYRGYTF.

V is TRBV27 and J is TRBJ2-5; 9 bases fit TRBD1. In germline, CDR1 is MNHEY, CDR2 SMNVEV (reference sequence). The CDR3 contains 15 residues. The V gene end was trimmed by 5 bases and the J gene end by 5 bases; junction bases not matched to a gene: 9. The CDR3 region is CASSPLGTGSETQYF. The CDR3 DNA is TGTGCCAGCAGTCCCCTCGGGACAGGGAGCGAGACCCAGTACTTC.

The rearrangement uses TRBV7-4 and TRBJ2-3; a possible D gene is TRBD1 (5 bases). The CDR3 sequence is 12 residues long. Germline V CDR1 and CDR2: SGHVT, SQSDAQ. Trimming stripped 1 base from V and 6 bases from J, with 5 bases between. The CDR3 nucleotides read TGTGCCAGCAGCTTAGACAGGGATACGCAGTATTTT. This encodes CASSLDRDTQYF.

The gene calls are TRBV19 and TRBJ1-1; 9 bases are a match to TRBD1. Germline values: CDR1 LNHDA, CDR2 SQIVND (reference sequence). The CDR3 runs to 13 residues. The ends lost 4 bases at V and 3 bases at J; junction bases unmatched: 0. The CDR3 sequence is CASSRDRDTEAFF. As DNA, the CDR3 is TGTGCCAGTAGTAGGGACAGGGACACTGAAGCTTTCTTT.

This clone showed up just once. The gene calls are TRBV23-1 and TRBJ1-4; D is perhaps TRBD1 (5 bases). TRBV23-1 carries the ORF label, with uncertain function. The CDR3 consists of 16 residues. The V and J ends lost 8 bases and 2 bases respectively, with 18 bases between them. CDR3 residues: CASQRWGRGTNEKLFF. The DNA of the CDR3 is TGCGCCAGCCAGCGGTGGGGGAGAGGGACTAATGAAAAACTGTTTTTT.

This chain joins TRBV11-2 and TRBJ2-7; TRBD1 matches 7 bases. Germline V gene lookup returns CDR1 SGHAT and CDR2 FQNNGV. The CDR3 spans 13 residues. Germline trimming cut 5 bases from V and 2 bases from J; bases unmatched to any gene: 3. The CDR3 protein is CASSPDRAYEQYF. CDR3 bases: TGTGCCAGCAGCCCCGACAGGGCCTACGAGCAGTACTTC.

The count of this clone is one. This chain links TRBV7-2 with TRBJ1-2; TRBD1 is a possible D gene (5 bases). CDR3 length: 14 residues. The germline gives CDR1 SGHTA, CDR2 FQGNSA. With 5 bases removed from V and 3 bases from J, the gap between germline ends came to 13 bases. The CDR3 loop is CASSPGPGDYGYTF. DNA for the CDR3: TGTGCCAGCAGCCCTGGACCGGGGGACTATGGCTACACCTTC.